These T cell receptor beta chains were read from a single sample in a study of cytomegalovirus exposure and HLA in healthy donors. Assay used: immunoSEQ multiplex PCR; TCRdb lists only in-frame clones, some missing. The table lists about 98,000 clones, around 74% of them singletons, with about 1.7% in the top ten. The specimen sequenced was PBMCs. Source of these receptors: a male donor in good health and CMV-seronegative. Both conserved end residues are part of each CDR3. A D gene is named only where the DNA matches it firmly. Clone size, where shown, is once, few, many, or a class for clones that have expanded.

D gene,J gene,CDR3 length,V gene,clone size,CDR3 protein,CDR3 DNA
TRBD2,TRBJ2-7,15,TRBV30,NA,CAWSAWASGRDEQYF,TGTGCCTGGAGTGCCTGGGCTAGCGGGAGGGACGAGCAGTACTTC
TRBD2,TRBJ2-1,15,TRBV7-3,once,CASSLRSGGVNEQFF,TGTGCCAGCAGCTTAAGGTCGGGGGGGGTCAATGAGCAGTTCTTC
NA,TRBJ2-2,13,TRBV10-3,NA,CAIWPGFDGELFF,TGTGCCATCTGGCCGGGATTCGACGGGGAGCTGTTTTTT
TRBD1,TRBJ1-2,13,TRBV9,NA,CASSSDRGDGYTF,TGTGCCAGCAGCTCCGACAGGGGCGATGGCTACACCTTC
NA,TRBJ1-1,13,TRBV9,NA,CASSVASNTEAFF,TGTGCCAGCAGCGTAGCCTCGAACACTGAAGCTTTCTTT
TRBD1,TRBJ1-1,14,TRBV6-5,NA,CASSRYRGGTEAFF,TGTGCCAGCAGTAGATACAGGGGTGGTACTGAAGCTTTCTTT
TRBD2,TRBJ2-2,20,TRBV7-3,NA,CASSLSPPGLAGANTGELFF,TGTGCCAGCAGCTTAAGCCCCCCGGGACTAGCGGGAGCGAACACCGGGGAGCTGTTTTTT
NA,TRBJ2-5,15,TRBV12-5,NA,CASGPDPPGYETQYF,TGTGCTAGTGGTCCCGATCCCCCAGGGTACGAGACCCAGTACTTC
TRBD1,TRBJ1-5,15,TRBV5-1,NA,CASSLGDRADQPQHF,TGCGCCAGCAGCTTGGGGGACAGGGCTGATCAGCCCCAGCATTTT
NA,TRBJ1-1,14,TRBV2,NA,CASSKGRTNTEAFF,TGTGCCAGCTCGAAAGGGAGGACGAACACTGAAGCTTTCTTT
NA,TRBJ1-2,14,TRBV6-5,few,CASSRRGQAYGYTF,TGTGCCAGCAGTCGCCGGGGACAAGCCTATGGCTACACCTTC
NA,TRBJ1-2,12,TRBV9,NA,CASSQTGYGYTF,TGTGCCAGCAGCCAGACAGGATATGGCTACACCTTC
TRBD1,TRBJ2-2,15,TRBV7-6,NA,CASSLARTGHGELFF,TGTGCCAGCAGCTTAGCGCGGACAGGGCACGGGGAGCTGTTTTTT
NA,TRBJ2-7,13,TRBV4-1,NA,CASSQGTNYEQYF,TGCGCCAGCAGCCAAGGGACAAACTACGAGCAGTACTTC
NA,TRBJ1-1,16,TRBV4-3,NA,CASSQDNGDTGTEAFF,TGCGCCAGCAGCCAAGATAACGGGGATACGGGTACTGAAGCTTTCTTT
TRBD2,TRBJ2-3,14,TRBV2,NA,CASRTSGRIDTQYF,TGTGCCAGCAGGACTAGCGGGAGAATAGATACGCAGTATTTT
NA,TRBJ2-3,16,TRBV9,NA,CASSIGTGSYTDTQYF,TGTGCCAGCAGCATTGGAACAGGTTCTTACACAGATACGCAGTATTTT
TRBD2,TRBJ2-1,12,TRBV30,NA,CAWASGYNEQFF,TGTGCCTGGGCTAGCGGCTACAATGAGCAGTTCTTC
TRBD1,TRBJ1-3,16,TRBV7-9,NA,CASSFPGYRGGNTIYF,TGTGCCAGCAGCTTTCCGGGCTACAGGGGAGGAAACACCATATATTTT
TRBD1,TRBJ1-2,14,TRBV5-4,NA,CASSLQGSGYGYTF,TGTGCCAGCAGCTTACAGGGGAGCGGCTATGGCTACACCTTC
NA,TRBJ1-1,12,TRBV19,NA,CASSMADTEAFF,TGTGCCAGTAGTATGGCCGACACTGAAGCTTTCTTT
NA,TRBJ2-7,14,TRBV7-2,NA,CASSLRQGTYEQYF,TGTGCCAGCAGCTTAAGGCAGGGGACCTACGAGCAGTACTTC
NA,TRBJ2-3,13,TRBV5-4,NA,CASSLQGADTQYF,TGTGCCAGCAGCTTACAAGGGGCAGATACGCAGTATTTT
TRBD1,TRBJ1-5,14,TRBV6-1,NA,CASSGGTGSGPQHF,TGTGCCAGCAGTGGGGGGACAGGTTCGGGGCCCCAGCATTTT
TRBD1,TRBJ2-2,16,TRBV7-3,NA,CASSLMGQGLSGELFF,TGTGCCAGCAGCTTAATGGGACAGGGTTTGTCCGGGGAGCTGTTTTTT
TRBD1,TRBJ1-4,19,TRBV6-4,NA,CASRIGRGLRLTLLEKLFF,TGTGCCAGCAGGATCGGCAGGGGGCTTAGACTCACCTTGCTTGAAAAACTGTTTTTT
NA,TRBJ2-7,14,TRBV5-1,NA,CASSLAGTESPQYF,TGCGCCAGCAGCTTGGCCGGGACTGAATCGCCCCAGTACTTC
TRBD2,TRBJ2-1,17,TRBV27,NA,CASSYTLGLAGYNEQFF,TGTGCCAGCAGTTATACCCTCGGACTAGCGGGATACAATGAGCAGTTCTTC
TRBD1,TRBJ1-5,15,TRBV28,NA,CASSPGTEVNWPQHF,TGTGCCAGCAGTCCCGGGACAGAAGTAAATTGGCCCCAGCATTTT
NA,TRBJ2-2,15,TRBV11-2,NA,CASSLRDHRTGELFF,TGTGCCAGCAGCTTGCGGGACCACCGAACCGGGGAGCTGTTTTTT
NA,TRBJ2-7,14,TRBV7-3,few,CASSLIARSDEQYF,TGTGCCAGCAGCTTAATAGCACGGTCGGACGAGCAGTACTTC
NA,TRBJ2-7,14,TRBV6-1,NA,CASSELYSTYEQYF,TGTGCCAGCAGTGAATTGTACAGTACCTACGAGCAGTACTTC
TRBD1,TRBJ1-2,14,TRBV25-1,NA,CASSAPGTAYGYTF,TGTGCCAGCAGTGCCCCCGGGACAGCCTATGGCTACACCTTC
TRBD1,TRBJ2-3,16,TRBV7-3,NA,CASSVYGQGSTDTQYF,TGTGCCAGCAGCGTATATGGACAGGGAAGCACAGATACGCAGTATTTT
TRBD1,TRBJ2-1,16,TRBV11-2,NA,CASSWDGTGAYNEQFF,TGTGCCAGCAGTTGGGACGGGACAGGGGCCTACAATGAGCAGTTCTTC
TRBD1,TRBJ2-2,14,TRBV5-1,NA,CASRGGVNTGELFF,TGCGCCAGCAGAGGGGGCGTGAACACCGGGGAGCTGTTTTTT
NA,TRBJ2-2,14,TRBV6-6,once,CASSAQVNTGELFF,TGTGCCAGCAGTGCCCAGGTTAACACCGGGGAGCTGTTTTTT
TRBD1,TRBJ2-1,16,TRBV7-2,few,CASSSTGTGVYNEQFF,TGTGCCAGCAGCTCAACCGGGACAGGGGTCTACAATGAGCAGTTCTTC
TRBD1,TRBJ2-7,15,TRBV7-2,NA,CASSLSGQGGYEQYF,TGTGCCAGCAGCTTAAGCGGACAGGGTGGGTACGAGCAGTACTTC
NA,TRBJ2-7,13,TRBV2,NA,CASNPIGGPEQYF,TGTGCCAGCAACCCAATCGGGGGTCCCGAGCAGTACTTC
TRBD1,TRBJ2-1,15,TRBV5-1,NA,CASRGQSSSYNEQFF,TGCGCCAGCAGGGGACAGTCGAGCTCCTACAATGAGCAGTTCTTC
NA,TRBJ2-6,15,TRBV5-1,NA,CASSGKQGMFNVLTF,TGCGCCAGCAGCGGAAAACAGGGCATGTTCAACGTCCTGACTTTC
NA,TRBJ1-2,14,TRBV27,NA,CASSFGSGAEGYTF,TGTGCCAGCAGTTTTGGTTCAGGGGCTGAAGGCTACACCTTC
TRBD1,TRBJ2-7,14,TRBV6-1,NA,CASSAPGQGGEQYF,TGTGCCAGCAGTGCGCCGGGACAGGGGGGCGAGCAGTACTTC
NA,TRBJ2-7,14,TRBV7-6,many,CASSLAQTAYEQYF,TGTGCCAGCAGCTTAGCGCAGACAGCCTACGAGCAGTACTTC
NA,TRBJ1-1,13,TRBV27,NA,CASSFSGYTEAFF,TGTGCCAGCAGTTTTTCAGGGTACACTGAAGCTTTCTTT
NA,TRBJ2-7,13,TRBV7-2,NA,CASSFRTAYEQYF,TGTGCCAGCAGCTTCCGGACAGCCTACGAGCAGTACTTC